The T cell receptor (beta chain) under discussion was sequenced for a study of response to subunit inactivated influenza vaccine. Findings and limits, study-wide: Few additional T cells are recruited per seasonal influenza vaccination, authors suggested.

Germline V gives CDR1 SSHAT, CDR2 FNYEAQ (reference sequence). The germline V and J ends were trimmed by 2 bases and 8 bases, with 13 bases remaining between them. This CDR3 spans 14 amino acids. In TCRdb, the RT-PCR reads were re-called with MiXCR into one record per CDR3 protein. The table has around 750,000 distinct CDR3 sequences, around 21% seen once. Remarks on this clonotype: Its antigen remains unidentified.

The TCR comes from a man in his fifties or sixties who received an inactivated influenza vaccine. The chain combines TRBV7-7 with TRBJ1-3; possible D gene TRBD1, 6 bases. Specimen: PBMCs from blood, collected more than 4 days after vaccination. CDR3 residues: CASSLSTGSDTIYF. In nucleotides, the CDR3 is TGTGCCAGCAGCTTATCCACAGGGAGTGACACCATATATTTT.